Sequencing of this T cell receptor beta chain was carried out in a study of tissue T cells after allogeneic stem cell transplantation. Study outcomes and limitations: Anatomically similar tissues had similar TCR repertoires within each patient. Sampling depth was limited, and the cohort was small and clinically varied.

Time point described: mouse harvest day 14 after allogeneic transplant. Tail vein injection delivered 10^7 T-cell-depleted bone marrow cells and 10^6 splenic CD5+ T cells. Mice had MHC-mismatched B6 into BALB/c GVHD, sampled day 7 or 14. In the case of this clone: Antigen specificity is unknown. The germline and genes are mouse ones. The read halts 1 residue ahead of the CDR3 end, with the missing end drawn from the germline J gene.

Clones were read by immunoSEQ multiplex PCR, and TCRdb kept only the in-frame ones, dropping some. This table has about 7,700 clones, roughly a third appearing once. The germline V gene has CDR1 NSQYPW and CDR2 LRSPGD (reference sequence). The CDR3 is 14 residues long. V was trimmed by 2 bases and J by 0 bases, leaving 7 bases between them. This TCR came from a female BALB/c mouse given C57BL/6 T cells with graft-versus-host disease after an allogeneic hematopoietic cell transplant. The gene calls are TRBV1 and TRBJ1-2, with TRBD1 as a possible D gene (6 bases). The sequenced sample was skin. The CDR3 spells CTCSAHRANSDYTF. The CDR3 bases that were read are TGCACCTGCAGTGCACACAGGGCAAACTCCGACTACACC. Using reference TRBV1 and TRBJ1-2 for the parts outside the CDR3, the full variable domain is VTLLEQNPRWRLVPRGQAVNLRCILKNSQYPWMSWYQQDLQKQLQWLFTLRSPGDKEVKSLPGADYLATRVTDTELRLQVANMSQGRTLYCTCSAHRANSDYTFGSGTRLLVI.